This T cell receptor beta chain was sequenced during a study of blood T cell repertoires in COVID-19. The participants were between roughly 18 and 90 years old and came from about two dozen US areas. Clones were sequenced by immunoSEQ multiplex PCR, and TCRdb holds only the in-frame ones, with some missing. The sample has approximately 300,000 clones, around 86% seen once; the top ten hold roughly a tenth. The V and J ends lost 3 bases and 7 bases, in that order; junction bases with no gene match: 10. CDR3 length equals 15 residues. Germline CDR1 is SGHNT and CDR2 is YYREEE (reference sequence). This sequence originates from a woman under 30 who had recovered from COVID-19. V is TRBV5-4 and J is TRBJ1-2; 9 bases line up with TRBD1. The specimen was PBMCs or T cells enriched from blood (not recorded which). The CDR3 here is CASSSLGDRASGYTF. CDR3 bases: TGTGCCAGCAGCTCCCTGGGGGACAGGGCCTCTGGCTACACCTTC.